This T cell receptor beta chain was identified in a study of blood T cell repertoires in COVID-19. Background on the study: From T cells, B-cell-depleted T cells, or PBMCs came the material, which was cDNA or gDNA.

The V gene lost 3 bases and the J gene lost 0 bases, with 5 bases spanning the gap. The CDR3 consists of 12 residues. In germline, CDR1 is SQVTM, CDR2 ANQGSEA. Produced via immunoSEQ multiplex PCR; TCRdb's table is partial and in-frame only. The sample has roughly 200,000 clones, less than 90% seen once. The receptor's source is a woman in her twenties or thirties who had been exposed to COVID-19. The material sequenced was PBMCs or T cells enriched from blood (not recorded which). This sequence joins TRBV29-1 and TRBJ1-2; the D is unclear. CDR3 sequence reads: CSVDQTNYGYTF. Written as DNA, the CDR3 is TGCAGCGTTGACCAAACTAACTATGGCTACACCTTC.